These 10 T cell receptor beta chains came from one sample sequenced in a study of cytomegalovirus exposure and HLA in healthy donors. PCR employed 60 Vbeta and 13 Jbeta primers. Here immunoSEQ multiplex PCR was the method, and the copy in TCRdb shows in-frame clones only, minus some. The sample has some 210,000 clones, more than 75% seen once; the top ten hold 1% to 1.5%. The sequenced sample consisted of PBMCs. The receptors here all came from a man aged 25 to 45 in good health and CMV-seronegative.

This chain joins TRBV6-6 and TRBJ2-5; possibly TRBD1 for D (6 bases). The J call is doubtful: the DNA matches TRBJ2-7 better. The CDR3 extends over 16 amino acids. Germline V gene lookup returns CDR1 MNHNY and CDR2 SVGAGI (reference sequence). The CDR3 spells CASSYSGAGLSYEQYF. As DNA, the CDR3 is TGTGCCAGCAGTTACTCGGGGGCGGGCCTTTCCTACGAGCAGTACTTC.

The gene calls are TRBV6-5 and TRBJ1-5; 7 bases align to TRBD1. The junction had 9 bases not matched to a gene; V was cut back by 4 bases and J by 6 bases. The CDR3 is 15 residues long. Germline V gene sequence: CDR1 MNHEY, CDR2 SVGAGI. The DNA for the CDR3 is TGTGCCAGCAGTTCTATAAGGGGGCATAGTCAGCCCCAGCATTTT. This sequence encodes CASSSIRGHSQPQHF.

The chain joins TRBV7-2 to TRBJ1-2; possible D gene TRBD1, 6 bases. Germline V gene data show CDR1 as SGHTA and CDR2 as FQGNSA. Trimming removed 1 base from V and 8 bases from J, with 14 bases in between. The CDR3 contains 14 residues. CDR3 sequence reads: CASSLVGQGIGYTF. The DNA of the CDR3 is TGTGCCAGCAGCTTAGTAGGGCAGGGGATCGGCTACACCTTC.

The rearrangement uses TRBV29-1 and TRBJ2-1; 12 nucleotides align to TRBD2. V was clipped by 4 bases and J by 4 bases; unmatched bases: 11. There are 17 residues in the CDR3. CDR1 is SQVTM and CDR2 is ANQGSEA in the germline V gene. The CDR3 nucleotides are TGCAGCGTTGTGTCCCTAGCGGGAGGGCCAAAGTACAATGAGCAGTTCTTC. Residues: CSVVSLAGGPKYNEQFF.

This clone was observed a handful of times. The rearrangement joins TRBV6-5 to TRBJ2-7; the match to TRBD2 covers 9 bases. CDR1 and CDR2 (germline): MNHEY, SVGAGI. The ends lost 0 bases at V and 4 bases at J; junction bases unmatched: 7. The CDR3 spans 16 residues. CDR3 bases: TGTGCCAGCAGTTACTCTCGACTAGCGGAGAGATACGAGCAGTACTTC. It encodes CASSYSRLAERYEQYF.

This chain links TRBV20-1 with TRBJ1-1; no definite D call. Trimming cost V 5 bases and J 11 bases, with 12 bases left between them. CDR1 is DFQATT and CDR2 is SNEGSKA in the germline V gene (reference sequence). CDR3 length equals 10 residues. CDR3 amino acids: CSARLAGAFF. DNA of the CDR3: TGCAGTGCTCGACTGGCTGGGGCTTTCTTT.

The chain links TRBV27 to TRBJ1-5; D is unclear. V gave up 4 bases and J gave up 4 bases, with 17 bases separating them. The CDR3 sequence is 16 residues long. CDR1 MNHEY and CDR2 SMNVEV come from the germline V gene (reference sequence). The CDR3 reads CASSSAGLRHNQPQHF. The CDR3 nucleotides are TGTGCCAGCAGTTCTGCGGGCCTAAGGCATAATCAGCCCCAGCATTTT.

The V call is TRBV7-9, the J call TRBJ2-1; maybe TRBD2 (5 bases). Germline CDR1 SEHNR, CDR2 FQNEAQ (reference sequence). V lost 5 bases and J lost 5, with 16 bases in between. This CDR3 has 15 amino acids. CDR3 region: CASSPRGPLHNEQFF. CDR3 nucleotide sequence: TGTGCCAGCAGCCCAAGAGGGCCTTTGCACAATGAGCAGTTCTTC. Using reference TRBV7-9 and TRBJ2-1 for the parts outside the CDR3, the full variable domain is DTGVSQNPRHKITKRGQNVTFRCDPISEHNRLYWYRQTLGQGPEFLTYFQNEAQLEKSRLLSDRFSAERPKGSFSTLEIQRTEQGDSAMYLCASSPRGPLHNEQFFGPGTRLTVL.

This clone was detected a few times. The rearrangement links TRBV18 to TRBJ1-1; D might be TRBD1 (5 bases). The CDR3 runs 15 residues. The germline gives CDR1 KGHSH, CDR2 LQKENI. V shed 0 bases and J shed 5 bases, with 13 bases lying between them. CDR3: CASSPPAGIGTEAFF. The CDR3 bases are TGTGCCAGCTCACCACCGGCAGGGATAGGGACTGAAGCTTTCTTT.

V gene TRBV27 combines with J gene TRBJ2-1; no definite D call. From germline, CDR1 is MNHEY and CDR2 SMNVEV (reference sequence). The V gene lost 0 bases and the J gene lost 5 bases, with 14 bases spanning the gap. This CDR3 has 16 amino acids. In DNA form, the CDR3 reads TGTGCCAGCAGTTTATCTGCGACGACTCTCGACAATGAGCAGTTCTTC. Translation gives CASSLSATTLDNEQFF.